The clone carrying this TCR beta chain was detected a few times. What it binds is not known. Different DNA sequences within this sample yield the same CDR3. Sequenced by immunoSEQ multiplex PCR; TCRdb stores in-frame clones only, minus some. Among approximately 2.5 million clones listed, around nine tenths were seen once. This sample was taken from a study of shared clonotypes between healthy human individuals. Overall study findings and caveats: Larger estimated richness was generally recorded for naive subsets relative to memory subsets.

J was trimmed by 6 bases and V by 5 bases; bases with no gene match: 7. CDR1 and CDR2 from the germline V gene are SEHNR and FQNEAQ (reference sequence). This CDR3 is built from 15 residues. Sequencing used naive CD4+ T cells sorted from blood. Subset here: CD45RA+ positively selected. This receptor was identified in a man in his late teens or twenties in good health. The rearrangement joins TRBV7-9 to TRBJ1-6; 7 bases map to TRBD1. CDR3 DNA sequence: TGTGCCAGCAGCCCTCGACAGGGAGGTAATTCACCCCTCCACTTT. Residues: CASSPRQGGNSPLHF. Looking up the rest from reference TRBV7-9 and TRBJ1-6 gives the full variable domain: DTGVSQNPRHKITKRGQNVTFRCDPISEHNRLYWYRQTLGQGPEFLTYFQNEAQLEKSRLLSDRFSAERPKGSFSTLEIQRTEQGDSAMYLCASSPRQGGNSPLHFGNGTRLTVT.